The entry that follows covers one T cell receptor beta chain sequence. This CDR3 has 14 amino acids. CDR1 is LGHNT, CDR2 FRNRAP, per germline. Trimming removed 0 bases from V and 4 bases from J, with 9 bases in between. Seattle patient enrollment occurred during active infection, with longitudinal follow-up thereafter. This record comes from a study of blood T cell repertoires in COVID-19. Overall study context: Specimens from acute and convalescent COVID-19 originated in the United States, Italy and Spain. PBMCs, B-cell-depleted T cells, or T cells were the source of the cDNA or gDNA that made up the material.

In the authors' methods: Researchers report that nucleated cell counts were estimated from reference gene primer amplification. The method was immunoSEQ multiplex PCR; TCRdb's version includes in-frame clones alone and lacks a portion of them. V and J calls and clone size come straight from that table; D and trimming were deduced from the DNA. The sample has fewer than 300,000 clones; 80% to 95% are singletons. The chain combines TRBV12-5 with TRBJ1-1, with D maybe TRBD1 (5 bases). Specimen: peripheral blood. This clonotype originated in a woman aged 25 to 45 with COVID-19, enrolled during active disease. CDR3 in amino acids: CASGLVRGGTEAFF. For the CDR3, the DNA is TGTGCTAGTGGTTTGGTTAGGGGTGGCACTGAAGCTTTCTTT.